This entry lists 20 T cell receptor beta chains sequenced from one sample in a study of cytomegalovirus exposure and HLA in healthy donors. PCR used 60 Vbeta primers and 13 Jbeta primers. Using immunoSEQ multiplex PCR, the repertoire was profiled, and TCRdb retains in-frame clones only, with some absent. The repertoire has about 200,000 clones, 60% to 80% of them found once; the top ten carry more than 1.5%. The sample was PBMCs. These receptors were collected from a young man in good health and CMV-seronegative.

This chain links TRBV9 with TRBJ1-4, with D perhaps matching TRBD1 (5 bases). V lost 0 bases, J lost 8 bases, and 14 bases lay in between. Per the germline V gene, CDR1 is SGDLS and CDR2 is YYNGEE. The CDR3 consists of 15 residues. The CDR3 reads CASSVGGRVEEKLFF. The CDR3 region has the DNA TGTGCCAGCAGCGTAGGAGGCAGGGTGGAGGAAAAACTGTTTTTT.

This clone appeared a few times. The chain's CDR3 is CASMGQGYNEQFF. CDR3 coding DNA: TGCGCCAGCATGGGTCAGGGGTACAATGAGCAGTTCTTC. The rearrangement uses TRBV23-1 and TRBJ2-1; TRBD1 is a possible D gene (6 bases). TRBV23-1 is placed among ORFs of uncertain function. This CDR3 is 13 amino acids long. Trimming took off 7 bases at V and 4 bases at J, with 11 bases between the two ends.

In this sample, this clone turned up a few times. The CDR3 reads CASSLEVAASYNEQFF. Here the CDR3 DNA reads TGTGCCAGCAGCTTAGAAGTAGCGGCCTCCTACAATGAGCAGTTCTTC. The chain employs TRBV7-2 and TRBJ2-1; possible D gene TRBD2, 6 bases. The CDR3 totals 16 residues. Germline V lookup: CDR1 SGHTA, CDR2 FQGNSA. The V end lost 1 base, the J end lost 0 bases, and 10 bases lay between the germline ends.

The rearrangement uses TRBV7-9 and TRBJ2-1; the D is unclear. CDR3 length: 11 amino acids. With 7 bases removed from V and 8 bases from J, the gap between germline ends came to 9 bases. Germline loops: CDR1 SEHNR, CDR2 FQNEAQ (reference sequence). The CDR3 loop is CASTSGDEQFF. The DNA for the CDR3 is TGTGCCAGCACCTCAGGTGATGAGCAGTTCTTC.

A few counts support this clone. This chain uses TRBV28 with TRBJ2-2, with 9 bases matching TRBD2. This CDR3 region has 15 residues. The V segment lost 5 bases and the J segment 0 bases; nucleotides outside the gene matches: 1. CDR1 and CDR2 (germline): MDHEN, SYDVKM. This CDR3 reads CASSVAGANTGELFF. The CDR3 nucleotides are TGTGCCAGCAGTGTAGCGGGGGCGAACACCGGGGAGCTGTTTTTT.

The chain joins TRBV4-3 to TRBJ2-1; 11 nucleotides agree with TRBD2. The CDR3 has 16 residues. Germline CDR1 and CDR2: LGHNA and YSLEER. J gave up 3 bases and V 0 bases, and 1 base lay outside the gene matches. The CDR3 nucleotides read TGCGCCAGCAGCCAAGAAGGGACTAGCGGCTACAATGAGCAGTTCTTC. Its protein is CASSQEGTSGYNEQFF.

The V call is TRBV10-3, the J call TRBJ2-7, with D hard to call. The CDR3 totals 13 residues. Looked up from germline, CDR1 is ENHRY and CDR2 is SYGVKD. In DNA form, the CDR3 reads TGTGCTTCCTCGGCCGCAGGCACCTACGAGCAGTACTTC. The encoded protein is CASSAAGTYEQYF.

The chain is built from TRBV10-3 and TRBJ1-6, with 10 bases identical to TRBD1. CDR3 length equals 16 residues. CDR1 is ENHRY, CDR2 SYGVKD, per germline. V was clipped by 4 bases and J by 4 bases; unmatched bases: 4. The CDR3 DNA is TGTGCCATCAGTGTCGGGACAGGGGAGTATAATTCACCCCTCCACTTT. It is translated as CAISVGTGEYNSPLHF.

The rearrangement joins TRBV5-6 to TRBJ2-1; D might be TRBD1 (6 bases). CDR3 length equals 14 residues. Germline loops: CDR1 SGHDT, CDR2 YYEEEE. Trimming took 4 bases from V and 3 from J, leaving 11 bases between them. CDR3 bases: TGTGCCAGCAGCCCCGGACAGCTCTACAATGAGCAGTTCTTC. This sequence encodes CASSPGQLYNEQFF.

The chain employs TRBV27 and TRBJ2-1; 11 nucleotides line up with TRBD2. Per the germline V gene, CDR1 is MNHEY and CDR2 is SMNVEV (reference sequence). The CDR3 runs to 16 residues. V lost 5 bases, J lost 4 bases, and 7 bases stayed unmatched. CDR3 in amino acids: CASSPGSGRGYNEQFF. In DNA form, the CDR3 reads TGTGCCAGCAGTCCCGGTAGCGGGAGGGGATACAATGAGCAGTTCTTC.

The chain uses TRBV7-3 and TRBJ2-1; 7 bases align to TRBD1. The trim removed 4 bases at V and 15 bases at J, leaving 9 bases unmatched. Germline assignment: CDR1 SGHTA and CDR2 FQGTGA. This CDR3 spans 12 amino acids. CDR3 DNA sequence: TGTGCCAGCAGCTCCGACAGGGTCCATAGGTTCTTC. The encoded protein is CASSSDRVHRFF. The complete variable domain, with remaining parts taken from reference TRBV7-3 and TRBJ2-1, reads GAGVSQTPSNKVTEKGKYVELRCDPISGHTALYWYRQSLGQGPEFLIYFQGTGAADDSGLPNDRFFAVRPEGSVSTLKIQRTERGDSAVYLCASSSDRVHRFFGPGTRLTVL.

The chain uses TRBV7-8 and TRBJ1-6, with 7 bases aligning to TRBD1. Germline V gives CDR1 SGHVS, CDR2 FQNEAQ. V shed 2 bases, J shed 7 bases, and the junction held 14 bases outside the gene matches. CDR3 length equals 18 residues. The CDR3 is CASSLTITSGGWNSPLHF. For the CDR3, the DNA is TGTGCCAGCAGCTTAACGATAACTTCAGGGGGTTGGAATTCACCCCTCCACTTT. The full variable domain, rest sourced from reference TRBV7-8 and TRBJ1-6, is GAGVSQSPRYKVAKRGQDVALRCDPISGHVSLFWYQQALGQGPEFLTYFQNEAQLDKSGLPSDRFFAERPEGSVSTLKIQRTQQEDSAVYLCASSLTITSGGWNSPLHFGNGTRLTVT.

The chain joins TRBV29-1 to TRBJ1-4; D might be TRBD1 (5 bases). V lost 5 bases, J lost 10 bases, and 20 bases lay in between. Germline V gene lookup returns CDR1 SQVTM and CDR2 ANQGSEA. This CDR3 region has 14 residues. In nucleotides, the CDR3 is TGCAGCGTTACTGCTAGGGGCCAGCTTGGAAAACTGTTTTTT. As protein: CSVTARGQLGKLFF.

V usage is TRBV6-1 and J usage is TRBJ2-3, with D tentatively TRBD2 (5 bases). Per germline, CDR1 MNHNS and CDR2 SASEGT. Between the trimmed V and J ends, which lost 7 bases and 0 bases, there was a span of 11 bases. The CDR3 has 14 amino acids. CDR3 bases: TGTGCCAGCAAACTAGGCCTTAGCACAGATACGCAGTATTTT. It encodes CASKLGLSTDTQYF.

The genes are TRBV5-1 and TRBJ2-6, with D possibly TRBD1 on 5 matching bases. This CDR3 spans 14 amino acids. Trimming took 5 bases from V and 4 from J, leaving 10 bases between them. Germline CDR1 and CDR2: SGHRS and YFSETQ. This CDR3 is CASSPGLGANVLTF. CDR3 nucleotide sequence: TGCGCCAGCAGTCCAGGGTTAGGGGCCAACGTCCTGACTTTC.

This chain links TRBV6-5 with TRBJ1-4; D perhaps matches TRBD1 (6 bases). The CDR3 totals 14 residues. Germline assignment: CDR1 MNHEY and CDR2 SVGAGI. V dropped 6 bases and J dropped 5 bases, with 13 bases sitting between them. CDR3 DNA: TGTGCCAGCAGCCTGACAGGAAGAAATGAAAAACTGTTTTTT. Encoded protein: CASSLTGRNEKLFF.

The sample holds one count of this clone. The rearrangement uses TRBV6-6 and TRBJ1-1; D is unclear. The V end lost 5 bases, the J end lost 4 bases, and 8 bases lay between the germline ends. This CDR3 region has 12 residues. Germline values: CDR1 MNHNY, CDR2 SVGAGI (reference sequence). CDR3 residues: CASSRLGTEAFF. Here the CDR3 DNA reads TGTGCCAGCAGTCGACTTGGCACTGAAGCTTTCTTT.

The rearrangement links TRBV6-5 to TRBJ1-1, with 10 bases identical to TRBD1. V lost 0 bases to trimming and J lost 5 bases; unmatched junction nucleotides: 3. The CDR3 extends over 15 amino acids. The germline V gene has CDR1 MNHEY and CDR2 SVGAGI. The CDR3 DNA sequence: TGTGCCAGCAGTTACTCCCGGACAGGGGGAACTGAAGCTTTCTTT. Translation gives CASSYSRTGGTEAFF.

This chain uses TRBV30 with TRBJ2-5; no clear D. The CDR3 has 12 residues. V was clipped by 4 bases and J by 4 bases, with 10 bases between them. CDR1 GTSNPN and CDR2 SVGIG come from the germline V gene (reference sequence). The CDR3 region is CAWTGSTETQYF. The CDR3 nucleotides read TGTGCCTGGACCGGTAGTACAGAGACCCAGTACTTC. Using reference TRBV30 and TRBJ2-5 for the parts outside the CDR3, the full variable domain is SQTIHQWPATLVQPVGSPLSLECTVEGTSNPNLYWYRQAAGRGLQLLFYSVGIGQISSEVPQNLSASRPQDRQFILSSKKLLLSDSGFYLCAWTGSTETQYFGPGTRLLVL.

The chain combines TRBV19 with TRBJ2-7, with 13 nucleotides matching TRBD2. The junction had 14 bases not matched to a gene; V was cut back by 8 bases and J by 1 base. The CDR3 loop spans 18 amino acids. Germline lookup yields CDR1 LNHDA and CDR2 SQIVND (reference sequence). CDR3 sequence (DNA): TGTGCCAGTGGGGGGTTTTCAGGGACTAGCGGGACTTCCTACGAGCAGTACTTC. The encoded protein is CASGGFSGTSGTSYEQYF.